This TCR beta chain was found in a study of STAT5B mutations in CD4+ large granular lymphocyte leukemia. At the level of the study: Among healthy controls, a particular HLA allele went with more CDR3 'QG' motifs. Study-level points and caveats: CD4-sorted patient repertoires seemed more clonal than healthy CD4+ repertoires. Top patient clones used TRBV06 genes more often: 8/27 versus 2/35 in controls.

Profiling relied on immunoSEQ multiplex PCR, and the TCRdb table lists in-frame clones only, not all of them. The sample holds 30,000 or so clones, roughly 80% seen once. The length of the CDR3 is 14 residues. Germline V gives CDR1 SQVTM, CDR2 ANQGSEA. V was pared by 7 bases and J by 7 bases, with 13 bases of the junction left unmatched. In the case of this clone: Its antigen is still unknown.

Healthy controls were blood donor buffy coats. The genes are TRBV29-1 and TRBJ2-5; 9 bases align to TRBD2. Sequencing was performed on CD4+ T cells from blood buffy coats. The clonotype originates from a human donor in good health. DNA for the CDR3: TGCAGCGACAAGAAGACTAGCGGAGGGGGGACCCAGTACTTC. This translates into CSDKKTSGGGTQYF.